The T cell receptor (beta chain) under discussion was sequenced for a study of T cell responses to AZD1222 COVID-19 vaccine. Study-wide points: All repertoire sampling was performed exclusively after the peak T cell response. The CD4 TCRs associated with vaccination extended across spike and predominated at 160-218 and 743-854. Spike-specific TCR breadth and depth were elevated following two AZD1222 doses. It should be noted that donors were predominantly white British and more often female, and clonal diversity was possibly underestimated.

Concerning this clone itself: The target antigen is unknown.

Profiled with immunoSEQ multiplex PCR; TCRdb holds only in-frame clones, not every one. This table holds 100,000 to 120,000 clones, 65% to 85% found once. This receptor was taken from an adult in good health. Material: peripheral blood, obtained on day 0 of AZD1222 vaccination.

CDR3 loop: CASSDRPKGYTF. The CDR3 nucleotides read TGTGCCAGCTCGGACAGGCCAAAGGGCTACACCTTC. This chain joins TRBV6-5 and TRBJ1-2, with TRBD1 matching 7 bases. The CDR3 spans 12 residues. J gave up 8 bases and V 8 bases, and 8 bases lay outside the gene matches. The germline gives CDR1 MNHEY, CDR2 SVGAGI.